This T cell receptor beta chain was recovered during a study of blood T cell repertoires in COVID-19. CDR3 length: 14 residues. Germline CDR1 and CDR2: SNHLY and FYNNEI. V lost 8 bases and J lost 4; bases outside the gene matches: 8. Residents of over 20 US areas, aged about 18 to 89 years, made up the participants. Participant-reported clinical history was the basis for cohort assignment. The data were produced by immunoSEQ multiplex PCR, yet TCRdb's version contains in-frame clones alone and is incomplete. This table holds 180,000 or so clones, about 83% found once. The TCR was taken from a woman younger than 45 who had recovered from COVID-19. The material sequenced was PBMCs or T cells enriched from blood (not recorded which). V usage is TRBV2 and J usage is TRBJ2-3, with 8 bases identical to TRBD2. CDR3 nucleotides: TGTGCCAGCCAAGCGGGAGATTGGGCAGATACGCAGTATTTT. This translates into CASQAGDWADTQYF.